Below are 28 T cell receptor beta chains sequenced from a single sample in a study of post-analysis software for immune sequencing data (dated by TCRdb to between 2015 and 2016). What the research found in general, with its limitations: Significantly higher frequencies in patients than in controls were found for roughly 5 TRBV segments, including TRBV5-6, TRBV5-1 and TRBV20-1.

These receptors' antigens are unknown. Library method: PCR. The listed sequencing device is Illumina HiSeq 2500. To reduce PCR and sequencing biases, unique molecular identifiers were built into the TCR beta cDNA libraries. Using fastp at Q25 and MiXCR, TCRdb reprocessed the public reads and kept productive beta chains. Rows are unified per CDR3 protein, each entry keeping the most common DNA and genes. A total of approximately 180,000 distinct CDR3 sequences appear in this sample, 30% of them only once. 1.5% of the sample belongs to the ten largest clones. The sequenced sample consisted of blood. These receptors were collected from a girl aged 10-17 years with multiple sclerosis.

The chain has TRBV20-1 and TRBJ2-7; TRBD2 matches at 8 bases. Gene TRBJ2-5 matches the end of the DNA better, so the J call may be wrong. Looked up from germline, CDR1 is DFQATT and CDR2 is SNEGSKA (reference sequence). The CDR3 is 14 residues long. This CDR3 is CSARSTSGQETQYF. CDR3 nucleotide sequence: TGCAGTGCTAGATCTACTAGCGGCCAAGAGACCCAGTACTTC.

Concerning this clonotype: A much larger clonotype is one base distant, so this may be a read error. This rearrangement joins TRBV28 to TRBJ2-4; TRBD2 agrees at 13 bases. Germline lookup yields CDR1 MDHEN and CDR2 SYDVKM. The CDR3 consists of 20 residues. This CDR3 is CASSPLGLAGAWETKNIRYF. The CDR3 bases are TGTGCCAGCAGTCCCCTCGGACTAGCGGGAGCTTGGGAAACCAAAAACATTCGGTACTTC.

Notes on this clonotype: A much larger clone sits a single nucleotide away, making a read error possible. V and J are TRBV7-7 and TRBJ2-1; tentatively, D is TRBD1 or TRBD2 (6 bases each). The CDR3 sequence is 14 residues long. The V gene's germline CDR1 is SSHAT and CDR2 FNYEAQ (reference sequence). The CDR3 protein is CASSLEGRGAEQFF. CDR3 DNA: TGTGCTAGCAGCCTGGAGGGCAGGGGCGCTGAGCAGTTCTTC.

The V and J genes are TRBV6-1 and TRBJ1-2, with D perhaps matching TRBD1 (6 bases). Looked up from germline, CDR1 is MNHNS and CDR2 is SASEGT. This CDR3 spans 15 amino acids. V was clipped by 0 bases and J by 6 bases, with 14 bases between them. The CDR3 loop is CASSEAGGSEHGYTF. The CDR3 DNA reads TGTGCCAGCAGTGAAGCAGGGGGGAGTGAGCATGGCTACACCTTC.

This clonotype came up many times. The genes are TRBV10-2 and TRBJ1-2; 9 nucleotides match TRBD1. The V gene end was trimmed by 6 bases and the J gene end by 8 bases; junction bases not matched to a gene: 7. This CDR3 has 13 amino acids. Germline V gene sequence: CDR1 WSHSY, CDR2 SAAADI. DNA of the CDR3: TGCGCCAGCAGGCCGGGACAGGGTTTCGGCTACACCTTC. Translating it yields CASRPGQGFGYTF.

This clonotype was detected many times. This chain links TRBV7-2 with TRBJ2-3; D is unclear. Trimming took 1 base from V and 1 from J, leaving 9 bases between them. The CDR3 totals 15 residues. Germline-derived CDR1 and CDR2 are SGHTA and FQGNSA. The CDR3 sequence: CASSLVLSGTDTQYF. DNA for the CDR3: TGTGCCAGCAGCTTAGTACTAAGCGGCACAGATACGCAGTATTTT.

This clonotype was observed many times. CDR3 bases: TGCAGCGTTCTAGGACAGGGGGGTAATGAGCAGTTCTTC. It yields the protein CSVLGQGGNEQFF. The chain joins TRBV29-1 to TRBJ2-1; 10 bases line up with TRBD1. Trimming at V came to 5 bases and at J to 7 bases, leaving 5 bases not matched to a gene. Per the germline V gene, CDR1 is SQVTM and CDR2 is ANQGSEA. The CDR3 contains 13 residues.

Details on this clonotype: Possible read error: a much larger clone is one base away. The V gene is TRBV5-6, the J gene TRBJ2-7, with 8 bases lining up with TRBD1. This CDR3 is built from 12 residues. Germline assignment: CDR1 SGHDT and CDR2 YYEEEE. The CDR3 DNA follows: TGTACCAGCAGCTTATACCGACAGGGGAAGTACTTC. Translating gives CTSSLYRQGKYF.

This clonotype has at least ten counts. The chain links TRBV27 to TRBJ1-2; D is ambiguous. The CDR3 has 12 amino acids. Germline loops: CDR1 MNHEY, CDR2 SMNVEV (reference sequence). Trimming cost V 5 bases and J 8 bases, with 12 bases left between them. The CDR3 coding sequence is TGTGCCAGCAGTGACCGAGGGCAGGGCTACACCTTC. This translates into CASSDRGQGYTF.

Comment on this clonotype: This may come from a read error, since a much larger clone is one base off. The chain couples TRBV6-5 to TRBJ1-2, with D unclear. Germline CDR1 MNHEY, CDR2 SVGAGI. CDR3 size: 12 residues. Here the CDR3 reads CANSGLGLGYTF. In DNA form, the CDR3 reads TGTGCCAACAGTGGCCTAGGCCTTGGCTACACCTTC.

In its sample, this clonotype was seen many times. The rearrangement joins TRBV7-2 to TRBJ1-1; D not certain. Germline CDR1 reads SGHTA; CDR2 reads FQGNSA. V gave up 2 bases and J gave up 4 bases, with 11 bases separating them. The CDR3 is 14 amino acids. Written as DNA, the CDR3 is TGTGCCAGCAGCTTAACGACATTGGGCACTGAAGCTTTCTTT. This gives the protein CASSLTTLGTEAFF.

This clonotype was counted a few times. The rearrangement links TRBV2 to TRBJ1-1; D remains unclear. CDR3 size: 11 residues. Germline values: CDR1 SNHLY, CDR2 FYNNEI. Trimming took 6 bases from V and 3 from J, leaving 5 bases between them. CDR3 sequence reads: CASRVDTEAFF. As DNA, the CDR3 is TGTGCCAGCAGGGTAGACACTGAAGCTTTCTTT.

The table lists this clonotype with a few counts. The J gene is TRBJ1-2, the V gene TRBV5-1; 7 bases match TRBD1. V was clipped by 3 bases and J by 3 bases; unmatched bases: 8. This CDR3 is 15 amino acids long. Germline-derived CDR1 and CDR2 are SGHRS and YFSETQ. The CDR3 DNA is TGCGCCAGCAGCTCAGGAGGCAGGGGGTACTATGGCTACACCTTC. Residues: CASSSGGRGYYGYTF.

The chain has TRBV6-1 and TRBJ1-2; no clear D gene. This CDR3 has 14 amino acids. Trimming took off 8 bases at V and 3 bases at J, with 16 bases between the two ends. Germline V gives CDR1 MNHNS, CDR2 SASEGT. CDR3 coding DNA: TGTGCCAGCGACAAACTGGACGGACACTATGGCTACACCTTC. Its translation is CASDKLDGHYGYTF.

This clonotype has only a few counts. The CDR3 DNA follows: TGTGCCAGCAGTCCCCAAGAGGACACAATCGATCAGCCCCAGCATTTT. Translation: CASSPQEDTIDQPQHF. The V and J genes are TRBV6-6 and TRBJ1-5; tentatively, D is TRBD1 (5 bases). Trimming cost V 5 bases and J 5 bases, with 19 bases left between them. This CDR3 spans 16 amino acids. Germline V gives CDR1 MNHNY, CDR2 SVGAGI (reference sequence).

V usage is TRBV4-1 and J usage is TRBJ1-5, with TRBD1 as a possible D gene (5 bases). Looked up from germline, CDR1 is MGHRA and CDR2 is YSYEKL. The CDR3 extends over 15 amino acids. Trimming took 1 base from V and 9 from J, leaving 16 bases between them. In DNA, the CDR3 is TGCGCCAGCAGCCAAGGTTCCAGGGTGGTTGGGCCCCAGCATTTT. This codes for CASSQGSRVVGPQHF.

In this sample, this clonotype turned up once. Its ends do not fully match the called genes, so a read error is possible. The rearrangement links TRBV11-1 to TRBJ2-5, with a possible D match to TRBD1 (6 bases). CDR3 length: 14 amino acids. CDR1 is SGHAT and CDR2 is FQDESV in the germline V gene (reference sequence). CDR3 sequence: CASSFGQREETRYF. CDR3 DNA: TGTGCCAGCAGCTTCGGACAGAGAGAAGAGACCCGGTACTTC.

A remark on this clonotype: A much larger clone lies one base from this, so it may be a read error. The rearrangement joins TRBV10-3 to TRBJ2-7; the D is unclear. The germline V gene has CDR1 ENHRY and CDR2 SYGVKD. Trimming left V 3 bases short and J 7 bases short, with 16 bases between. The CDR3 length is 14 residues. In DNA, the CDR3 is TGTGCCATCAGTGAACCTTTGGACCACAATGAGCAGTACTTC. Protein: CAISEPLDHNEQYF.

The chain employs TRBV20-1 and TRBJ2-7; D gene unclear. Germline V gene data show CDR1 as DFQATT and CDR2 as SNEGSKA (reference sequence). V was pared by 2 bases and J by 3 bases, with 11 bases between. The CDR3 covers 13 residues. DNA of the CDR3: TGCAGTGCTAGAATCGTGGGGTTCTACGAGCAGTACTTC. It encodes CSARIVGFYEQYF.

This clonotype has only one observation. A much larger clone is a single base away; this may be a read error. This sequence joins TRBV7-2 and TRBJ2-3; TRBD1 matches at 7 bases. The CDR3 is 14 residues long. Per germline, CDR1 SGHTA and CDR2 FQGNSA. In DNA form, the CDR3 reads TGTGCCGGCAGCTTCGGTTCGACAGGGCATACGCAGTATTTT. It is translated as CAGSFGSTGHTQYF. Combining the CDR3 with reference TRBV7-2 and TRBJ2-3 gives the whole variable domain GAGVSQSPSNKVTEKGKDVELRCDPISGHTALYWYRQSLGQGLEFLIYFQGNSAPDKSGLPSDRFSAERTGGSVSTLTIQRTQQEDSAVYLCAGSFGSTGHTQYFGPGTRLTVL.

There are many counts of this clonotype. The chain uses TRBV12-3 or TRBV12-4 and TRBJ1-2; TRBD1 agrees at 7 bases. V lost 5 bases and J lost 7; bases outside the gene matches: 13. This CDR3 is built from 15 residues. The CDR3 here is CASSPQGGGISGYTF. In DNA, the CDR3 is TGTGCCAGCAGTCCGCAGGGGGGAGGGATCAGTGGCTACACCTTC.

V is TRBV30 and J is TRBJ2-7; D remains ambiguous. The J call may be wrong; the DNA end is better matched by TRBJ2-1. CDR1 is GTSNPN and CDR2 is SVGIG in the germline V gene (reference sequence). The CDR3 has 14 residues. This CDR3 reads CAWSVGGSSYEQFF. In DNA, the CDR3 is TGTGCCTGGAGTGTTGGTGGCAGCTCCTACGAGCAGTTCTTC.

CDR3 coding DNA: TGTGCCAGCAGCGGACTTTTAGCGGGAGGTGTGGATACGCAGTATTTT. Its protein product is CASSGLLAGGVDTQYF. This chain joins TRBV9 and TRBJ2-3; 10 bases agree with TRBD2. Germline values: CDR1 SGDLS, CDR2 YYNGEE. The CDR3 is 16 amino acids. V lost 3 bases to trimming and J lost 6 bases; unmatched junction nucleotides: 10.

This sequence joins TRBV7-9 and TRBJ1-1, with a possible D match to TRBD1 (6 bases). The CDR3 sequence is 13 residues long. Germline CDR1 and CDR2: SEHNR and FQNEAQ (reference sequence). V was pared by 3 bases and J by 7 bases, with 12 bases between. For the CDR3, the DNA is TGTGCCAGCAGCTTCGATTACAGGGTTGAAGCTTTCTTT. Amino acids: CASSFDYRVEAFF.

This clonotype was picked up a small number of times. This chain connects TRBV20-1 to TRBJ1-5, with 8 positions matching TRBD1. Germline lookup yields CDR1 DFQATT and CDR2 SNEGSKA (reference sequence). This CDR3 comprises 15 residues. Germline trimming cut 7 bases from V and 5 bases from J; bases unmatched to any gene: 13. The CDR3 nucleotides are TGCAGTGTCAAGAGTGAGACAGGGGAACATCAGCCCCAGCATTTT. Translated: CSVKSETGEHQPQHF.

This clonotype has at least ten counts. V is TRBV7-8 and J is TRBJ2-1, with D possibly matching TRBD1 (6 bases). The ends were cut back, 3 bases at V and 6 bases at J, with 12 bases in the middle. The germline CDR1 and CDR2 sequences are SGHVS and FQNEAQ. This CDR3 is built from 14 residues. CDR3 in amino acids: CASSFRGASNEQFF. The CDR3 DNA reads TGTGCCAGCAGCTTCAGGGGCGCTTCCAATGAGCAGTTCTTC.

This clonotype was counted only a few times. The gene calls are TRBV7-9 and TRBJ1-1; D call uncertain. The CDR3 loop spans 12 amino acids. Germline values: CDR1 SEHNR, CDR2 FQNEAQ (reference sequence). V gave up 5 bases and J gave up 7 bases, with 11 bases separating them. Here the CDR3 reads CASSPQGYEAFF. CDR3 sequence (DNA): TGTGCCAGCAGCCCTCAAGGGTATGAAGCTTTCTTT. Complete variable domain (other parts from reference TRBV7-9 and TRBJ1-1): DTGVSQNPRHKITKRGQNVTFRCDPISEHNRLYWYRQTLGQGPEFLTYFQNEAQLEKSRLLSDRFSAERPKGSFSTLEIQRTEQGDSAMYLCASSPQGYEAFFGQGTRLTVV.

V is TRBV7-2 and J is TRBJ2-1, with 8 bases aligning to TRBD2. The germline gives CDR1 SGHTA, CDR2 FQGNSA. Trimming removed 2 bases from V and 6 bases from J; junction bases left unmatched: 9. The CDR3 length is 16 residues. CDR3 residues: CASSLQWGSGTNEQFF. DNA of the CDR3: TGTGCCAGCAGCTTACAATGGGGTAGCGGGACCAATGAGCAGTTCTTC.